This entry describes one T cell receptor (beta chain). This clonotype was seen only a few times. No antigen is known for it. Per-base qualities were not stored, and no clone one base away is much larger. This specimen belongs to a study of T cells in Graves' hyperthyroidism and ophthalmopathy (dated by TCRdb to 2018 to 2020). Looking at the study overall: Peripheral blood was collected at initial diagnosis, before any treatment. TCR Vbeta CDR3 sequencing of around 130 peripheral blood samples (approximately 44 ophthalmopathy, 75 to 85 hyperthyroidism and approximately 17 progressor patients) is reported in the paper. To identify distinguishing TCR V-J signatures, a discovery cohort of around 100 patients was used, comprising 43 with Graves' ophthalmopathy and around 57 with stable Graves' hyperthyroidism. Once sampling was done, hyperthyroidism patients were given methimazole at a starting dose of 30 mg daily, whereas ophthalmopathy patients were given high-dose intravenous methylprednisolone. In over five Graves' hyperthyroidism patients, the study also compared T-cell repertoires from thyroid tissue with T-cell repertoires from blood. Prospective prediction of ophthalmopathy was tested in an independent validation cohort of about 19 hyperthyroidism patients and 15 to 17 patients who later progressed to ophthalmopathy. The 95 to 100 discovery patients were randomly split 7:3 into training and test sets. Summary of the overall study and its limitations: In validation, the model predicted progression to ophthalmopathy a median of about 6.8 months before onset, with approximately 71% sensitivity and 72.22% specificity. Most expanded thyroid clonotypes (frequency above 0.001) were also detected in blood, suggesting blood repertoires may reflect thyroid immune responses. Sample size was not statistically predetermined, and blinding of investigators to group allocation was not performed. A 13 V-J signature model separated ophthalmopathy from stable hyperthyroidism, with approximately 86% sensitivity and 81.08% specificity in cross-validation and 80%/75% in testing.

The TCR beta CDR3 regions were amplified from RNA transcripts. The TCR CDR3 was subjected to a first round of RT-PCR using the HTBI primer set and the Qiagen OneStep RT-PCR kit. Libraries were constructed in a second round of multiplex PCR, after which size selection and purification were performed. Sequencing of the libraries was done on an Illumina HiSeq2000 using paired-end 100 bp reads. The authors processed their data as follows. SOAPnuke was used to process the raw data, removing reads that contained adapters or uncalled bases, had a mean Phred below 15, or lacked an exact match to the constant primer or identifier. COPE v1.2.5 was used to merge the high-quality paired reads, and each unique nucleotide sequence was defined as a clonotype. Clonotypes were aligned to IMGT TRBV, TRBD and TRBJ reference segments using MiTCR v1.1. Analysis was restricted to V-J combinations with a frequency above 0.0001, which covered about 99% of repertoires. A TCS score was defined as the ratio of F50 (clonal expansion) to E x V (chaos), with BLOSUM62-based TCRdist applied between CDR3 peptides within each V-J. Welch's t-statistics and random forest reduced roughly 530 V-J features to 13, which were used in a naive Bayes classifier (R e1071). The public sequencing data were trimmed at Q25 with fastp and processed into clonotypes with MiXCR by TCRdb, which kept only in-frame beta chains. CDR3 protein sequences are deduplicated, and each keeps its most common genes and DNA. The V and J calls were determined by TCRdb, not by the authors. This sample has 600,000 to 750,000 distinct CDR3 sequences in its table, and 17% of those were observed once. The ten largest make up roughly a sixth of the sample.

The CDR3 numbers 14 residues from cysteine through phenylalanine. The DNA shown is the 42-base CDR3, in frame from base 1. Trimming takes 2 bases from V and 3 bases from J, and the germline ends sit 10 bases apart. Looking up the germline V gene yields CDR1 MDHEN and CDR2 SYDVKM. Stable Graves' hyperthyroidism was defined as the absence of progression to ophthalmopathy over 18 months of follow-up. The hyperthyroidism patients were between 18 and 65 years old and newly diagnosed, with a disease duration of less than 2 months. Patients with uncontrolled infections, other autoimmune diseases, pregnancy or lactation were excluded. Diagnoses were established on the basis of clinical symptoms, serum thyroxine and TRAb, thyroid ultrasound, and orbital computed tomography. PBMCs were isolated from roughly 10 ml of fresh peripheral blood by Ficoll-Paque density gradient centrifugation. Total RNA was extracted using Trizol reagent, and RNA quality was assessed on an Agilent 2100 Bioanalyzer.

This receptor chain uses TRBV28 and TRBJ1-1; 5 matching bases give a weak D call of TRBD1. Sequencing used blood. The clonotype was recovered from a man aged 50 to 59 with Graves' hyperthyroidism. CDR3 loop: CASSLILGDTEAFF. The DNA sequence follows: TGTGCCAGCAGTTTAATTTTAGGGGACACTGAAGCTTTCTTT.